Presented here are 10 T cell receptor beta chains from one specimen sequenced in a study of early T cells in non-severe SARS-CoV-2 infection. MiXCR, run by TCRdb on the 5' RACE reads, gives a single entry per CDR3 protein. The profile shows more than 55,000 distinct CDR3 sequences, roughly an eighth of them singletons. Sequenced material: whole blood, taken at baseline. These receptors were obtained from an adult who was a healthcare worker with PCR-confirmed SARS-CoV-2 infection or an uninfected control (not recorded which).

This clonotype was counted at least ten times. The chain links TRBV5-8 to TRBJ2-3, with 7 bases lining up with TRBD2. V shed 0 bases, J shed 5 bases, and the junction held 9 bases outside the gene matches. This CDR3 contains 16 residues. Germline lookup yields CDR1 SGHTS and CDR2 YDEGEE. The CDR3 protein is CASSLAASGLGDTQYF. CDR3 nucleotides: TGTGCCAGCAGCTTGGCGGCTAGCGGTCTAGGAGATACGCAGTATTTT.

This clonotype showed up just a few times. This chain uses TRBV3-1 with TRBJ2-1; 7 bases match TRBD2. Germline V lookup: CDR1 LGHDT, CDR2 YNNKEL (reference sequence). With V trimmed by 6 bases and J by 0 bases, 5 bases remained unmatched. The CDR3 sequence is 15 residues long. CDR3 sequence: CASSSGFGSYNEQFF. The CDR3 DNA reads as TGTGCCAGCAGTAGCGGGTTTGGCTCCTACAATGAGCAGTTCTTC.

This clonotype has more than one count but fewer than ten. The V gene is TRBV5-1, the J gene TRBJ2-6; 8 bases line up with TRBD1. The germline V gene has CDR1 SGHRS and CDR2 YFSETQ. V was clipped by 4 bases and J by 0 bases; unmatched bases: 9. The CDR3 has 18 residues. For the CDR3, the DNA is TGCGCCAGCAGCCCCGGACAGGGCCCTACCTCTGGGGCCAACGTCCTGACTTTC. It translates to CASSPGQGPTSGANVLTF.

This clonotype has only a few counts. The V and J genes are TRBV28 and TRBJ1-2; 7 bases are shared with TRBD1. The CDR3 has 11 residues. Germline assignment: CDR1 MDHEN and CDR2 SYDVKM. V was pared by 11 bases and J by 4 bases, with 4 bases of the junction left unmatched. For the CDR3, the DNA is TGTGCCGTCAGGGGGACCTATGGCTACACCTTC. Its protein is CAVRGTYGYTF.

This clonotype occurred a few times. The rearrangement uses TRBV5-1 and TRBJ2-7; D possibly corresponds to TRBD2 (5 bases). The V end lost 0 bases, the J end lost 2 bases, and 15 bases lay between the germline ends. Germline CDR1 reads SGHRS; CDR2 reads YFSETQ. CDR3 size: 16 residues. The CDR3 DNA reads as TGCGCCAGCAGCTTGGTCGCTGGGAGAGGAGCCTACGAGCAGTACTTC. Protein product: CASSLVAGRGAYEQYF.

This sequence joins TRBV19 and TRBJ1-2; no clear D gene. V was trimmed by 2 bases and J by 4 bases, leaving 14 bases between them. Germline CDR1 LNHDA, CDR2 SQIVND (reference sequence). This CDR3 region has 15 residues. The CDR3 sequence: CASSILGSLGYGYTF. The CDR3, as DNA: TGTGCCAGTAGTATATTAGGCAGCTTGGGCTATGGCTACACCTTC.

This clonotype showed up just a few times. The J gene is TRBJ2-2, the V gene TRBV2; 8 nucleotides agree with TRBD2. Germline CDR1 and CDR2: SNHLY and FYNNEI. This CDR3 has 16 amino acids. With 4 bases clipped from V and 6 bases from J, the junction kept 10 bases outside the gene matches. The DNA of the CDR3 is TGTGCCAGCAGTGCGTCTCGGGAGGGCCGATCCGGGGAGCTGTTTTTT. Residues: CASSASREGRSGELFF.

This clonotype was observed a few times. V gene TRBV2 combines with J gene TRBJ2-2, with D hard to call. Deletions cut 2 bases from V and 6 bases from J, with 7 bases between. Germline V gene sequence: CDR1 SNHLY, CDR2 FYNNEI. The CDR3 extends over 13 amino acids. CDR3 region: CASSELSPGELFF. For the CDR3, the DNA is TGTGCCAGCAGTGAACTATCCCCCGGGGAGCTGTTTTTT.

This clonotype was detected a few times. CDR3 region: CASSPYHNEQFF. CDR3 nucleotides: TGTGCCAGCAGTCCTTATCACAATGAGCAGTTCTTC. The chain joins TRBV6-2 or TRBV6-3 to TRBJ2-1; D gene uncertain. CDR3 length: 12 residues. V dropped 5 bases and J dropped 5 bases, with 7 bases sitting between them. CDR1 is MNHEY, CDR2 SVGEGT, per germline.

J is TRBJ2-7 and V is TRBV11-2, with 7 bases that match TRBD2. The J segment lost 1 base and the V segment lost 5 bases, leaving 17 bases of the junction unmatched. Germline CDR1 is SGHAT and CDR2 is FQNNGV. The CDR3 contains 18 residues. CDR3 region: CASSQILTPGGRSYEQYF. The CDR3 region has the DNA TGTGCCAGCAGCCAAATACTTACGCCGGGGGGAAGATCCTACGAGCAGTACTTC.